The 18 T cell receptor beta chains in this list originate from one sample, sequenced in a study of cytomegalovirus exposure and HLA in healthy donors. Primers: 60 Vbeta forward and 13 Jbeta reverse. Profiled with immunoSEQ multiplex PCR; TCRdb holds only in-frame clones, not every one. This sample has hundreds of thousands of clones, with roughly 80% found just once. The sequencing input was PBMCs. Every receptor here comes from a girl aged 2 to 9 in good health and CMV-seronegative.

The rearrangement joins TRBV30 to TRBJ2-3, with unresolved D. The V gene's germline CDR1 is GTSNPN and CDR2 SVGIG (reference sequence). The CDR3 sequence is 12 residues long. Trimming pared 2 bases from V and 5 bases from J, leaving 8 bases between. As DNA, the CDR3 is TGTGCCTGGAGTCCTCAGTTAGATACGCAGTATTTT. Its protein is CAWSPQLDTQYF.

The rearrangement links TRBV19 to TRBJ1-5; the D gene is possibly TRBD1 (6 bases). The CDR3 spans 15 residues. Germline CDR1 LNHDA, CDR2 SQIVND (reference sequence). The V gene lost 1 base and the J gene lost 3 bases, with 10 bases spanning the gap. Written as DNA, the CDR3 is TGTGCCAGTAGTATAGCAGGGGCCTACAATCAGCCCCAGCATTTT. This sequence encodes CASSIAGAYNQPQHF.

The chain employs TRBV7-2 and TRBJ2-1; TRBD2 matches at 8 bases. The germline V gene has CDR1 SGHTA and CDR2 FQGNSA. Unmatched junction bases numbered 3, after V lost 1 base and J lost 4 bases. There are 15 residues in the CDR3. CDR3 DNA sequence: TGTGCCAGCAGCTTAGTAGCGGGACCGTACAATGAGCAGTTCTTC. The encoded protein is CASSLVAGPYNEQFF.

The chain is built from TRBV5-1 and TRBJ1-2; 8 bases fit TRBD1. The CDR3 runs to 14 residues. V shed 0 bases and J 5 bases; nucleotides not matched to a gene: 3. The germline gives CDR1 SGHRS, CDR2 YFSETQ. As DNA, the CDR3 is TGCGCCAGCAGCTTGGGACAGGGGAGTTATGGCTACACCTTC. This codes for CASSLGQGSYGYTF.

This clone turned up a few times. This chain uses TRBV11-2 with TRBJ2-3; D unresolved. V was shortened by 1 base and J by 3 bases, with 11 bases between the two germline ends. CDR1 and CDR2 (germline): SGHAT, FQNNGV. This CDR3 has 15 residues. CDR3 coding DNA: TGTGCCAGCAGCTTAGTCTCGGGTTGGACAGATACGCAGTATTTT. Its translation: CASSLVSGWTDTQYF. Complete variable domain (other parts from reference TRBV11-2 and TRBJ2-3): EAGVAQSPRYKIIEKRQSVAFWCNPISGHATLYWYQQILGQGPKLLIQFQNNGVVDDSQLPKDRFSAERLKGVDSTLKIQPAKLEDSAVYLCASSLVSGWTDTQYFGPGTRLTVL.

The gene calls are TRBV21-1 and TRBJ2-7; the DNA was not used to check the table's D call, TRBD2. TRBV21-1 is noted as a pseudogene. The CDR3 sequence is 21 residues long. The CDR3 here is CASSKALWRAGTSGISYEQYF. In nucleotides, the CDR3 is TGTGCCAGCAGCAAAGCGCTTTGGCGAGCCGGGACTAGCGGAATCTCCTACGAGCAGTACTTC.

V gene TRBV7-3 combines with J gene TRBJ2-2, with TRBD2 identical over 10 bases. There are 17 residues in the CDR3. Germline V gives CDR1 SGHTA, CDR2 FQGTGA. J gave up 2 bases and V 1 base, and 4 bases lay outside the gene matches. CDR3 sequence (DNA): TGTGCCAGCAGCTTAATCCCTAGCGGGGGAAACACCGGGGAGCTGTTTTTT. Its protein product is CASSLIPSGGNTGELFF.

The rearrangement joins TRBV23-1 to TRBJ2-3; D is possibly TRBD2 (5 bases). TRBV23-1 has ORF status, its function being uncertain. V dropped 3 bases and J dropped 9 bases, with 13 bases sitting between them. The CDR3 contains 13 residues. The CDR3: CASSHRKAATQYF. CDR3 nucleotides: TGCGCCAGCAGTCATCGTAAAGCGGCCACGCAGTATTTT.

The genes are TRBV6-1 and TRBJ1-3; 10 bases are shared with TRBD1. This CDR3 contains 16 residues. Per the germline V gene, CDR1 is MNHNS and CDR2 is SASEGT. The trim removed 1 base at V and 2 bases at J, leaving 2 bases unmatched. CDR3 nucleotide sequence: TGTGCCAGCAGTGAAGTGGGGACAGGGGCTGGAAACACCATATATTTT. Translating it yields CASSEVGTGAGNTIYF.

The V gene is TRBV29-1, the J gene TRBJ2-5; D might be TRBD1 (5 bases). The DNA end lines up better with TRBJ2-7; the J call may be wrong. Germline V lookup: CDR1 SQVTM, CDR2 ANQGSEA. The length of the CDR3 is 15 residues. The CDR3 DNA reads TGCAGCGTTGAACGGCGTGACAGAAGCTCCTACGAGCAGTACTTC. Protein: CSVERRDRSSYEQYF.

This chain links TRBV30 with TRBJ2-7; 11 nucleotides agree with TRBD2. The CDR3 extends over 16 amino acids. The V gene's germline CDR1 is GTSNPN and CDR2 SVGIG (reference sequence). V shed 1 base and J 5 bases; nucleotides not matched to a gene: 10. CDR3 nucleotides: TGTGCCTGGAGTGAGGGACGACTAGCGGGACTGGACGAGCAGTACTTC. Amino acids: CAWSEGRLAGLDEQYF.

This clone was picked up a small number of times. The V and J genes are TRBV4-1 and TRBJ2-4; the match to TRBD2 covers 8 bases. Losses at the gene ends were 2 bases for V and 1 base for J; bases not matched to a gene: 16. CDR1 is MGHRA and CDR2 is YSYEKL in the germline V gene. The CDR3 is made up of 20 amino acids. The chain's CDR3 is CASSQSVPAGDPSAKNIQYF. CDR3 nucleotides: TGCGCCAGCAGCCAATCTGTTCCAGCGGGGGATCCCTCGGCCAAAAACATTCAGTACTTC.

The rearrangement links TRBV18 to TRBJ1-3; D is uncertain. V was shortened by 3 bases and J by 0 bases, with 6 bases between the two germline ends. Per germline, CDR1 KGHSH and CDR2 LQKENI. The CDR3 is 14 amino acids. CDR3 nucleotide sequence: TGTGCCAGCTCACCCGGGGTCTCTGGAAACACCATATATTTT. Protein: CASSPGVSGNTIYF.

CDR3 DNA sequence: TGTGCCAGCAGCATCCGGGACAGGGGAACCTACGAGCAGTACTTC. Amino acids: CASSIRDRGTYEQYF. The chain employs TRBV11-2 and TRBJ2-7; 10 bases are a match to TRBD1. The V and J ends lost 5 bases and 2 bases, in that order; junction bases with no gene match: 6. CDR1 and CDR2 from the germline V gene are SGHAT and FQNNGV. This CDR3 contains 15 residues.

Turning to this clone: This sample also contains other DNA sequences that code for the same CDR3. CDR3 protein: CASSDRVNQPQHF. The DNA of the CDR3 is TGTGCCAGCAGCGACAGGGTAAATCAGCCCCAGCATTTT. The chain uses TRBV6-5 and TRBJ1-5; 7 bases line up with TRBD1. In germline, CDR1 is MNHEY, CDR2 SVGAGI. The CDR3 extends over 13 amino acids. V shed 6 bases, J shed 4 bases, and the junction held 3 bases outside the gene matches.

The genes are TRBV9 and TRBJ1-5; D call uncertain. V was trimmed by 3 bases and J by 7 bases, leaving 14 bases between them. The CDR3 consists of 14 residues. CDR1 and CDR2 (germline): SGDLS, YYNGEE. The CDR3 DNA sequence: TGTGCCAGCAGCGGTTTGAGGGTACAACAGCCCCAGCATTTT. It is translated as CASSGLRVQQPQHF.

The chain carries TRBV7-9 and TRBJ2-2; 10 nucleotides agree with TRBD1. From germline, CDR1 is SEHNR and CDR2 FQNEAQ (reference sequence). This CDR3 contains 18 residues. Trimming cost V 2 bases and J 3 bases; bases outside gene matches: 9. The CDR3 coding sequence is TGTGCCAGCAGCTTAAAGATCGCGGGACAGGGGTACACCGGGGAGCTGTTTTTT. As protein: CASSLKIAGQGYTGELFF.

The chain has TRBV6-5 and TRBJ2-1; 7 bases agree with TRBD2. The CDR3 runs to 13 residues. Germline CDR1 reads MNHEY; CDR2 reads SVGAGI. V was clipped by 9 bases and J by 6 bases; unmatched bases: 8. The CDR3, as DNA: TGTGCCAGTAGGACTAGTAAGGCCAATGAGCAGTTCTTC. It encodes CASRTSKANEQFF.